This T cell receptor beta chain was identified during a study of T cells in localized non-small cell lung cancer. Study findings and constraints: Adjacent lung tissue had a median about 52 of the top 100 clones found in the tumor. Compared with tumor, uninvolved adjacent lung displayed greater T cell clonality, ranking highest overall. Sequencing was limited to one tumor region, leaving the possibility of heterogeneity open.

TCRdb's copy holds only in-frame clones and misses some; the assay was immunoSEQ multiplex PCR. The sample yields tens of thousands of clones, just under 85% seen once. CDR1 is MNHNY and CDR2 is SVGAGI in the germline V gene (reference sequence). Deletions cut 2 bases from V and 8 bases from J, with 12 bases between. The CDR3 has 14 residues. This clone was recorded a few times. As yet, its antigen is unknown. The receptor's source is an older female donor with stage I lung adenocarcinoma. The V and J genes are TRBV6-6 and TRBJ1-4; maybe TRBD1 (6 bases). Sequencing was performed on peripheral blood, taken before any cancer treatment. This CDR3 is CASSYTGGGEKLFF. The CDR3 region has the DNA TGTGCCAGCAGTTACACCGGGGGCGGGGAAAAACTGTTTTTT.